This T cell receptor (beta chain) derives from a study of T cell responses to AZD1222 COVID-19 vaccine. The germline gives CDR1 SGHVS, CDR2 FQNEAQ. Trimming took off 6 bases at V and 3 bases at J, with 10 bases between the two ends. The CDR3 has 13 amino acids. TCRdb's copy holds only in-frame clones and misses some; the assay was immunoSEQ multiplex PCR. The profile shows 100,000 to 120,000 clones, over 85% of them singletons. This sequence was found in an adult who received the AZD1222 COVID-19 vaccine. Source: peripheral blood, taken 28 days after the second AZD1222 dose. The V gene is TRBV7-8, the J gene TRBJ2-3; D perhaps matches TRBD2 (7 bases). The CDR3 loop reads CASRRGATDTQYF. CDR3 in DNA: TGTGCCAGCAGACGGGGGGCGACAGATACGCAGTATTTT.